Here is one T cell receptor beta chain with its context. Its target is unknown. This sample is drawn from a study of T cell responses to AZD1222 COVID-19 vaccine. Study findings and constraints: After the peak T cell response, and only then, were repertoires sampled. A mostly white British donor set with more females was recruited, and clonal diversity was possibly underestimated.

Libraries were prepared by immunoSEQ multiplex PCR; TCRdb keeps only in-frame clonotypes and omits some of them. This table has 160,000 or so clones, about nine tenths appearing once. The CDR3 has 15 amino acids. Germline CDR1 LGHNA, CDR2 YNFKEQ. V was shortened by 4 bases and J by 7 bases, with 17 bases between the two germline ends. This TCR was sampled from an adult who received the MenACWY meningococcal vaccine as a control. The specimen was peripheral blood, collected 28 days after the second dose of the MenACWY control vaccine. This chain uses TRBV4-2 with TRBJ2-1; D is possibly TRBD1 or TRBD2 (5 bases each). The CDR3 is CASSPGSGQWNEQFF. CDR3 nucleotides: TGTGCCAGCAGCCCAGGGAGCGGCCAGTGGAATGAGCAGTTCTTC.